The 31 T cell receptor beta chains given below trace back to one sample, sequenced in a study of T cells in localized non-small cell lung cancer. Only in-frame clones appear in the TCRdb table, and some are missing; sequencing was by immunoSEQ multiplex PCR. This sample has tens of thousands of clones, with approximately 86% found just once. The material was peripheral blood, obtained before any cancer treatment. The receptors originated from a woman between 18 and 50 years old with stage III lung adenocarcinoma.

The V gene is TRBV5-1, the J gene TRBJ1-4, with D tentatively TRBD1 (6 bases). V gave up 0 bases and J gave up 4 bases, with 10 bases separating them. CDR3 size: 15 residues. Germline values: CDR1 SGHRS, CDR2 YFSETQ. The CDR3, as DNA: TGCGCCAGCAGCTTGGGGCCAGGGGATAATGAAAAACTGTTTTTT. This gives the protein CASSLGPGDNEKLFF. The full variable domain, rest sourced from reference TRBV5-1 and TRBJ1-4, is KAGVTQTPRYLIKTRGQQVTLSCSPISGHRSVSWYQQTPGQGLQFLFEYFSETQRNKGNFPGRFSGRQFSNSRSEMNVSTLELGDSALYLCASSLGPGDNEKLFFGSGTQLSVL.

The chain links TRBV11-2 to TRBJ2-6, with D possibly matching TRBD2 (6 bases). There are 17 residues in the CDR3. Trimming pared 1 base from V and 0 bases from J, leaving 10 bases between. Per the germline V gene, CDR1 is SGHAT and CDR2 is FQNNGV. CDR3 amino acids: CASSLAGLSSGANVLTF. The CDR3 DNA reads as TGTGCCAGCAGCTTAGCGGGACTTTCCTCTGGGGCCAACGTCCTGACTTTC.

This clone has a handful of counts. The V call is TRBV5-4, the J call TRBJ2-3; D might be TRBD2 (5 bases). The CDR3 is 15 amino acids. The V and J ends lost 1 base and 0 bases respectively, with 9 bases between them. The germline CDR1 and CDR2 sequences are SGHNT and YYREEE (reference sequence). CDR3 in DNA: TGTGCCAGCAGCTTGCCGGGGATTAGCACAGATACGCAGTATTTT. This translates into CASSLPGISTDTQYF.

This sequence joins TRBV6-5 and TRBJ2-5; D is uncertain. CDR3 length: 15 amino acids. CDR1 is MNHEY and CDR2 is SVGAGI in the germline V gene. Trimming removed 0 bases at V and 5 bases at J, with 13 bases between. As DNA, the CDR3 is TGTGCCAGCAGTTACTCGGACGGCCGTTTGGAGACCCAGTACTTC. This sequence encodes CASSYSDGRLETQYF.

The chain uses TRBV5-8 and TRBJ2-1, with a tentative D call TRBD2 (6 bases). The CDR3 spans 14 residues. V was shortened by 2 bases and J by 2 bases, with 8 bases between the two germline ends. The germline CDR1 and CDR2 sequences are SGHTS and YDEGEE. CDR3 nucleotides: TGTGCCAGCAGCTTCCGACTAGCCTACAATGAGCAGTTCTTC. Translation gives CASSFRLAYNEQFF. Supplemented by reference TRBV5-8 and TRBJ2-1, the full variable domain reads EAGVTQSPTHLIKTRGQQATLRCSPISGHTSVYWYQQALGLGLQFLLWYDEGEERNRGNFPPRFSGRQFPNYSSELNVNALELEDSALYLCASSFRLAYNEQFFGPGTRLTVL.

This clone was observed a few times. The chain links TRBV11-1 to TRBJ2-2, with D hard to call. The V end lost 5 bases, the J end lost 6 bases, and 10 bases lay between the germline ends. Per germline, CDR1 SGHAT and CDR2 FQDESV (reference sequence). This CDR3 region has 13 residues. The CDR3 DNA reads TGTGCCAGCAGCCCCTTACGGGCCGGGGAGCTGTTTTTT. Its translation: CASSPLRAGELFF.

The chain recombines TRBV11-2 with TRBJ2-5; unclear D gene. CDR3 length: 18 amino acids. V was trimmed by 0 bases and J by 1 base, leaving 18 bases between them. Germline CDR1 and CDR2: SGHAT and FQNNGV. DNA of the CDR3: TGTGCCAGCAGCTTAGATCATTTGGGCTACCGATTCCAAGAGACCCAGTACTTC. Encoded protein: CASSLDHLGYRFQETQYF.

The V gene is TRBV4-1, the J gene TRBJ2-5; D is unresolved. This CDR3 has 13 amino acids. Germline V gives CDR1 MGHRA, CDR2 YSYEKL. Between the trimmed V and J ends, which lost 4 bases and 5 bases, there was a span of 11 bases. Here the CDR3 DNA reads TGCGCCAGCAGCCTTGGGCCGATTGAGACCCAGTACTTC. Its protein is CASSLGPIETQYF.

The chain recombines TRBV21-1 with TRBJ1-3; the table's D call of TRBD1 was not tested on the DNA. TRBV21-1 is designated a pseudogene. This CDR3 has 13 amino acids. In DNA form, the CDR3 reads TGTGCCAGCAGCAAAGTGTCCAGGACAGAGGAATATTTT. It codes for CASSKVSRTEEYF.

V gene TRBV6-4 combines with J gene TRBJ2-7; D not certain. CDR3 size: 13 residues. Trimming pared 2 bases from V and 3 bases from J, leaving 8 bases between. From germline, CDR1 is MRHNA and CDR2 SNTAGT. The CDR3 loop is CASSDLTGYEQYF. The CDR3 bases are TGTGCCAGCAGTGACCTGACGGGCTACGAGCAGTACTTC.

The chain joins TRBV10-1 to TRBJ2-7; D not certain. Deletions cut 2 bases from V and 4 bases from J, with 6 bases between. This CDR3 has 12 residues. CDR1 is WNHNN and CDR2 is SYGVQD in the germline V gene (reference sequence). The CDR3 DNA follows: TGCGCCAGCAGTGAGGATGAGTACGAGCAGTACTTC. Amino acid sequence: CASSEDEYEQYF.

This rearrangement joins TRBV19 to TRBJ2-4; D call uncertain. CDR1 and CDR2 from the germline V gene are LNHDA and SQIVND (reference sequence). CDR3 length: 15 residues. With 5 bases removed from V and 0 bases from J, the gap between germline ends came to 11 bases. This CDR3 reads CASSQGKGAKNIQYF. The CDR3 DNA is TGTGCCAGTAGTCAAGGAAAGGGAGCCAAAAACATTCAGTACTTC. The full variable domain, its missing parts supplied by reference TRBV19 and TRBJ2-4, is DGGITQSPKYLFRKEGQNVTLSCEQNLNHDAMYWYRQDPGQGLRLIYYSQIVNDFQKGDIAEGYSVSREKKESFPLTVTSAQKNPTAFYLCASSQGKGAKNIQYFGAGTRLSVL.

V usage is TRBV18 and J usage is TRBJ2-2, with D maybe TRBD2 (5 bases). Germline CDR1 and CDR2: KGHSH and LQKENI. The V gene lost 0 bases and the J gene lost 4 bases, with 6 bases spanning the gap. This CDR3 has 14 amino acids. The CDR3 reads CASSPPAGTGELFF. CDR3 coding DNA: TGTGCCAGCTCACCACCGGCGGGCACCGGGGAGCTGTTTTTT.

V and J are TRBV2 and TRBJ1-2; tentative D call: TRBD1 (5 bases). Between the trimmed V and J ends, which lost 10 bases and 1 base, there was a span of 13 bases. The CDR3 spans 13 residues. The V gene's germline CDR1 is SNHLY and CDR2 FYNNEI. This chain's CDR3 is CAIHQGGNYGYTF. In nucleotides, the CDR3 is TGTGCCATCCACCAGGGAGGTAACTATGGCTACACCTTC.

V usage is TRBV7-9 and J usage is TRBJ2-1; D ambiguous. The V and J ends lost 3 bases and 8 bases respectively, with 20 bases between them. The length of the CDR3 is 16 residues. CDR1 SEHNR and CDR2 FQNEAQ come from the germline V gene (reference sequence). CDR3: CASSFISTSRRYEQFF. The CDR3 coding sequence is TGTGCCAGCAGCTTTATAAGTACATCGCGCCGGTATGAGCAGTTCTTC.

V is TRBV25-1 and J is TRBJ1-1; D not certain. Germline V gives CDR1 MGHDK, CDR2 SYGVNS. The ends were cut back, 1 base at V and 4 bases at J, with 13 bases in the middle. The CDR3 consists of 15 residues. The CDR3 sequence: CASSESTRVRTEAFF. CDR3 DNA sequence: TGTGCCAGCAGTGAATCCACAAGGGTACGCACTGAAGCTTTCTTT.

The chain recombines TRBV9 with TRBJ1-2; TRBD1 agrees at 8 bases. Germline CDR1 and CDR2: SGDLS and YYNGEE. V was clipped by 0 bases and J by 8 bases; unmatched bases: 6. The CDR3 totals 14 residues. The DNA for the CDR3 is TGTGCCAGCAGCGTAGAGGGGACAGGCGGCGGCTACACCTTC. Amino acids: CASSVEGTGGGYTF.

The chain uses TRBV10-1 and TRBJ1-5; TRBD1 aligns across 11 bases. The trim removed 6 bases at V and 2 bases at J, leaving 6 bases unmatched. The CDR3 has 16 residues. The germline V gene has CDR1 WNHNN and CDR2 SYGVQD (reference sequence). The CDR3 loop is CASSSGQGARNQPQHF. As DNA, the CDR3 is TGCGCCAGCAGCTCCGGACAGGGGGCTCGCAATCAGCCCCAGCATTTT.

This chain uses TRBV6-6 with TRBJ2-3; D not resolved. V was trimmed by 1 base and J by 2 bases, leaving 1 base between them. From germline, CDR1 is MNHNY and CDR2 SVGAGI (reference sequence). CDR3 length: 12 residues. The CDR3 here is CASSYFTDTQYF. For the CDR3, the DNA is TGTGCCAGCAGTTACTTCACAGATACGCAGTATTTT.

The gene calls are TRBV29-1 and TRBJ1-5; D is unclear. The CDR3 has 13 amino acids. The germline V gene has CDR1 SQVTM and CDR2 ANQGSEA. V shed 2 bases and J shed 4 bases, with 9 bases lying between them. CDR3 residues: CSVESGGNQPQHF. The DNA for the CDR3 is TGCAGCGTTGAAAGTGGAGGGAATCAGCCCCAGCATTTT. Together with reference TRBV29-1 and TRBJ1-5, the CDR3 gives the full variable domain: SAVISQKPSRDICQRGTSLTIQCQVDSQVTMMFWYRQQPGQSLTLIATANQGSEATYESGFVIDKFPISRPNLTFSTLTVSNMSPEDSSIYLCSVESGGNQPQHFGDGTRLSIL.

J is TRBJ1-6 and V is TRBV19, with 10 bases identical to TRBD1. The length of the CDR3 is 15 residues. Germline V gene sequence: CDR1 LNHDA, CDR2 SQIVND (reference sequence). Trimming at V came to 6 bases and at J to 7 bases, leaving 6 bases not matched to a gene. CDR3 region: CASRTGGAENSPLHF. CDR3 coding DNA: TGTGCCAGTAGGACAGGGGGCGCGGAGAATTCACCCCTCCACTTT.

The CDR3 reads CASTLQGEGGYTF. The CDR3 DNA sequence: TGTGCCAGCACATTACAGGGTGAGGGCGGCTACACCTTC. V is TRBV6-1 and J is TRBJ1-2, with D tentatively TRBD1 (6 bases). The germline V gene encodes CDR1 MNHNS and CDR2 SASEGT. The CDR3 extends over 13 amino acids. Between the trimmed V and J ends, which lost 7 bases and 8 bases, there was a span of 17 bases.

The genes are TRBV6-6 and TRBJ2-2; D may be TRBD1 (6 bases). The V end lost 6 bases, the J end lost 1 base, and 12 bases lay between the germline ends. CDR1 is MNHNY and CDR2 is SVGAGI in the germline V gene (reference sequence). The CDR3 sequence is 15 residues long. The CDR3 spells CASRAARGNTGELFF. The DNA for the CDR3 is TGTGCCAGCAGGGCAGCCAGGGGGAACACCGGGGAGCTGTTTTTT.

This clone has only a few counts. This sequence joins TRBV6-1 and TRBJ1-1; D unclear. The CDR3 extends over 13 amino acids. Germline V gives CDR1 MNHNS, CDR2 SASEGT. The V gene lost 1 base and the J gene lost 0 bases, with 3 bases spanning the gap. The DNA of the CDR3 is TGTGCCAGCAGTGAAGGGATGAACACTGAAGCTTTCTTT. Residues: CASSEGMNTEAFF.

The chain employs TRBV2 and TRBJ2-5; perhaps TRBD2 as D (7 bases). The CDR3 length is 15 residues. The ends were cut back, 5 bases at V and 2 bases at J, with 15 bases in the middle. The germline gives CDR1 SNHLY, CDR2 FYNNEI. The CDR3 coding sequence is TGTGCCAGCAGTTTGGGGGGGGGCCGGCAAGAGACCCAGTACTTC. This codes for CASSLGGGRQETQYF.

The CDR3 loop reads CASSYWGTDGYTF. The DNA for the CDR3 is TGTGCCAGCAGTTACTGGGGGACGGATGGCTACACCTTC. The genes are TRBV6-5 and TRBJ1-2; D may be TRBD1 (5 bases). The germline CDR1 and CDR2 sequences are MNHEY and SVGAGI. The CDR3 runs to 13 residues. V was pared by 1 base and J by 6 bases, with 9 bases between.

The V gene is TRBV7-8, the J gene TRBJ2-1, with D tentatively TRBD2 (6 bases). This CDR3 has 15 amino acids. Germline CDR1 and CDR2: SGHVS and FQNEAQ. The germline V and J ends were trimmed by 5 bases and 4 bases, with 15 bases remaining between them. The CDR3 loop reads CASSPTRDSYNEQFF. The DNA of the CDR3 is TGTGCCAGCAGCCCCACGCGGGACTCGTACAATGAGCAGTTCTTC.

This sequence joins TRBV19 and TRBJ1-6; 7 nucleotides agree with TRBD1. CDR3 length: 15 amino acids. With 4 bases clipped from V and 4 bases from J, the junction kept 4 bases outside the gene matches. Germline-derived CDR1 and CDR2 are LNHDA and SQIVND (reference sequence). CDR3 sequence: CASSKGTDYNSPLHF. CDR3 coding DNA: TGTGCCAGTAGTAAAGGGACAGATTATAATTCACCCCTCCACTTT.

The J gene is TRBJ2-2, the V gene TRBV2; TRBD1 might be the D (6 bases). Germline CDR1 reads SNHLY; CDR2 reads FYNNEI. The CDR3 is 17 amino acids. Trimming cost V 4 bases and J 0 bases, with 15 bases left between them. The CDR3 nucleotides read TGTGCCAGCAGTGTAGGGGGACGTAAATCGAACACCGGGGAGCTGTTTTTT. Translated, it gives CASSVGGRKSNTGELFF.

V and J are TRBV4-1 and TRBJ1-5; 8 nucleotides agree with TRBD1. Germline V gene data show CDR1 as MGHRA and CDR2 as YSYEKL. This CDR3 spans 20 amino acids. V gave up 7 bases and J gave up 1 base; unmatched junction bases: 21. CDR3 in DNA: TGCGCCAGCAAAGTTGGGCCAGGGGGCGCGAAAGATGTAAGCAATCAGCCCCAGCATTTT. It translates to CASKVGPGGAKDVSNQPQHF.

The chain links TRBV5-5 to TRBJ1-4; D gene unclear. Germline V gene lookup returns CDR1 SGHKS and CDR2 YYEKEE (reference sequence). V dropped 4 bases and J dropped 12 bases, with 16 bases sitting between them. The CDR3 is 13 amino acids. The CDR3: CASSMAGDRELFF. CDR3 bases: TGTGCCAGCAGCATGGCCGGGGATCGCGAACTGTTTTTT.